This T cell receptor beta chain was sequenced during a study of blood T cell repertoires in COVID-19. Overall study: COVID-19 samples from acute and convalescent phases originated in the United States, Italy and Spain. In each case, the material was cDNA or gDNA derived from T cells, B-cell-depleted T cells, or PBMCs.

The CDR3 is 15 amino acids. The V end lost 8 bases, the J end lost 0 bases, and 17 bases lay between the germline ends. Germline V lookup: CDR1 SEHNR, CDR2 FQNEAQ (reference sequence). How the authors handled the data: Scientists estimated how many nucleated cells there were by amplifying reference gene primers. Libraries were prepared by immunoSEQ multiplex PCR; TCRdb keeps only in-frame clonotypes and omits some of them. V, J and clone size reflect that table, while D and trimming were determined from the DNA. The sample holds about 220,000 clones, 84% seen once. This TCR was sampled from a man aged 40-50 years who had recovered from COVID-19. The chain employs TRBV7-9 and TRBJ2-7; TRBD2 might be the D (5 bases). Sequenced input: peripheral blood. The CDR3 sequence: CASGRRAASSYEQYF. For the CDR3, the DNA is TGTGCCAGCGGCCGGCGGGCCGCTAGCTCCTACGAGCAGTACTTC.